A single sample is the source of the 6 T cell receptor beta chains below, sequenced in a study of shared clonotypes between healthy human individuals. Sequencing used immunoSEQ multiplex PCR; TCRdb keeps in-frame clones, though not all of them. The table shows some 2.1 million clones, with roughly 95% occurring only once. Naive CD8 cells, CD45RO-negative and positively selected for CCR7, excluded terminally differentiated effector memory CD45RA+ cells. The sequencing input was naive CD8+ T cells sorted from blood. The receptors stem from a man between 18 and 35 years old in good health.

The chain uses TRBV9 and TRBJ2-5; maybe TRBD2 (5 bases). Germline V gene data show CDR1 as SGDLS and CDR2 as YYNGEE. The V end lost 2 bases, the J end lost 5 bases, and 16 bases lay between the germline ends. The CDR3 has 15 amino acids. The CDR3 region has the DNA TGTGCCAGCAGCGTGGGAATGGAGGTGGTGGAGACCCAGTACTTC. Encoded protein: CASSVGMEVVETQYF.

The rearrangement links TRBV27 to TRBJ2-1; 8 bases line up with TRBD2. The CDR3 totals 16 residues. With 5 bases clipped from V and 7 bases from J, the junction kept 13 bases outside the gene matches. Germline CDR1 MNHEY, CDR2 SMNVEV (reference sequence). The CDR3: CASSASREGRENEQFF. The CDR3 nucleotides are TGTGCCAGCAGTGCCTCCCGGGAGGGCCGAGAAAATGAGCAGTTCTTC.

This chain connects TRBV7-8 to TRBJ2-5, with TRBD1 identical over 10 bases. The CDR3 spans 17 residues. V lost 5 bases and J lost 2; bases outside the gene matches: 11. CDR1 and CDR2 (germline): SGHVS, FQNEAQ. The CDR3 region is CASSLGDRGVAQETQYF. The CDR3, as DNA: TGTGCCAGCAGCCTCGGGGACAGGGGAGTGGCACAAGAGACCCAGTACTTC.

The chain uses TRBV7-9 and TRBJ2-3, with D tentatively TRBD2 (6 bases). This CDR3 comprises 15 residues. In germline, CDR1 is SEHNR, CDR2 FQNEAQ (reference sequence). Between the trimmed V and J ends, which lost 2 bases and 0 bases, there was a span of 9 bases. The CDR3 is CASSLMGGSTDTQYF. Written as DNA, the CDR3 is TGTGCCAGCAGCTTAATGGGGGGAAGCACAGATACGCAGTATTTT. Complete variable domain (other parts from reference TRBV7-9 and TRBJ2-3): DTGVSQNPRHKITKRGQNVTFRCDPISEHNRLYWYRQTLGQGPEFLTYFQNEAQLEKSRLLSDRFSAERPKGSFSTLEIQRTEQGDSAMYLCASSLMGGSTDTQYFGPGTRLTVL.

This chain joins TRBV15 and TRBJ2-3, with D tentatively TRBD1 (5 bases). This CDR3 spans 15 amino acids. V lost 3 bases and J 1 base, leaving 11 bases between the germline ends. Germline CDR1 is LNHNV and CDR2 is YYDKDF (reference sequence). The CDR3 DNA is TGTGCCACCAGCAGGGGGCTGGAGCGCACAGATACGCAGTATTTT. It codes for CATSRGLERTDTQYF.

The DNA for the CDR3 is TGTGCCAGCAGCGTAACTAGCGGGGGCCGAGGGGAGACCCAGTACTTC. This translates into CASSVTSGGRGETQYF. V and J are TRBV13 and TRBJ2-5; 11 bases are shared with TRBD2. Germline assignment: CDR1 PRHDT and CDR2 FYEKMQ (reference sequence). With V trimmed by 5 bases and J by 5 bases, 10 bases remained unmatched. The CDR3 extends over 16 amino acids. Full variable domain (outside the CDR3, taken from reference TRBV13 and TRBJ2-5): AAGVIQSPRHLIKEKRETATLKCYPIPRHDTVYWYQQGPGQDPQFLISFYEKMQSDKGSIPDRFSAQQFSDYHSELNMSSLELGDSALYFCASSVTSGGRGETQYFGPGTRLLVL.